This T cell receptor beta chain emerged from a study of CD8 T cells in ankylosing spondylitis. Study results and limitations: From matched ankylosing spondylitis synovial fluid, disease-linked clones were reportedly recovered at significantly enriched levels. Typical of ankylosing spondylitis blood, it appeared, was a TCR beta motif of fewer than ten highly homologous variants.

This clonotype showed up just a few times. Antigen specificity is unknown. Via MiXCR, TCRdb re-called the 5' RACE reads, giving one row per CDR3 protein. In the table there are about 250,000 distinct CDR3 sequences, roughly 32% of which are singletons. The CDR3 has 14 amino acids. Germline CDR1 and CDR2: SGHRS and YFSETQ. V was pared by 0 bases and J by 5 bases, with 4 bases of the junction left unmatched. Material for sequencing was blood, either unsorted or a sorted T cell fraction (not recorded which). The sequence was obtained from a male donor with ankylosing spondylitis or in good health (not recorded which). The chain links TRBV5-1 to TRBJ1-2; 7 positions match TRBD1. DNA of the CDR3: TGCGCCAGCAGCTTGGACGACAGGGCATATGGCTACACCTTC. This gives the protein CASSLDDRAYGYTF.